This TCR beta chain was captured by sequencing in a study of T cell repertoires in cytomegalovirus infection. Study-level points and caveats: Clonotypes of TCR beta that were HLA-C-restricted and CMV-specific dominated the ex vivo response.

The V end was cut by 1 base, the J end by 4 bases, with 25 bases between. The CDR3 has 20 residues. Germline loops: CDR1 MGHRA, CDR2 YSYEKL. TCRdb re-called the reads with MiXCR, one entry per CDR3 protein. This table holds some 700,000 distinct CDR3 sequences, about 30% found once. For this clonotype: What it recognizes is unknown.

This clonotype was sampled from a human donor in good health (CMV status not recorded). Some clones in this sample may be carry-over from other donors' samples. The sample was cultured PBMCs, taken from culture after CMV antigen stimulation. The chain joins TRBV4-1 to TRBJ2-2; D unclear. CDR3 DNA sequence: TGCGCCAGCAGCCAAGGAGTATTTTTCGGGCCCACGACCTCCACCGGGGAGCTGTTTTTT. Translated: CASSQGVFFGPTTSTGELFF.